This T cell receptor (beta chain) is drawn from a study of OX40 agonist ivuxolimab in advanced cancers. Study information: Averaging roughly 60 years in age, with a range of roughly 20 to 90, the cohort was 82.7% male. Three patients showed partial responses: one hepatocellular carcinoma and two cutaneous melanoma cases.

Blood samples were obtained at baseline, cycle 4 day 1, and cycle 7 day 1. As concerns this clone: Its matching antigen is unknown.

Assay: immunoSEQ multiplex PCR; the TCRdb copy retains only in-frame clones and omits some. The table records around 62,000 clones, roughly 84% of them present only once. Notes on the study in general: The CD4+ and CD8+ T cells in the blood had expanded clonally by week 6 at 0.1 to 3.0 mg/kg.

With 6 bases clipped from V and 1 base from J, the junction kept 3 bases outside the gene matches. Germline lookup yields CDR1 SGHNT and CDR2 YYREEE (reference sequence). CDR3 length: 15 amino acids. The chain employs TRBV5-4 and TRBJ2-2; 10 positions agree with TRBD1. The TCR originated in an adult with an advanced solid tumor such as melanoma, head and neck, liver or kidney cancer. The material was CD4+ or CD8+ T cells sorted from blood, obtained in a trial of the OX40 agonist ivuxolimab. For the CDR3, the DNA is TGTGCCAGCACCCGGGACAGGGGGAACACCGGGGAGCTGTTTTTT. Translation: CASTRDRGNTGELFF.